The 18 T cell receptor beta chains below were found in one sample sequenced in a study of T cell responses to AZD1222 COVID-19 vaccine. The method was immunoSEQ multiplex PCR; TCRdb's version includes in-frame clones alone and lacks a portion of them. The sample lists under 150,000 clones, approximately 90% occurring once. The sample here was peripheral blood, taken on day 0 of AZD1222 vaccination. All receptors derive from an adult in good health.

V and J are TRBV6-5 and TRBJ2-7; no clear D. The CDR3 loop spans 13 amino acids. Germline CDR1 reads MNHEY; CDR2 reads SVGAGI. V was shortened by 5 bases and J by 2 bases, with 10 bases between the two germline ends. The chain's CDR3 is CASSPPGPYEQYF. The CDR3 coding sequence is TGTGCCAGCAGTCCTCCTGGCCCCTACGAGCAGTACTTC.

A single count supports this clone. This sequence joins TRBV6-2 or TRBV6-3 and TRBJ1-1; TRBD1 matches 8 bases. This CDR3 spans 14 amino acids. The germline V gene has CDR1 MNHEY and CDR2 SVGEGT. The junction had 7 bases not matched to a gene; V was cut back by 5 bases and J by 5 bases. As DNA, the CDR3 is TGTGCCAGCAGTGACCTAAGACAGGGGACTGAAGCTTTCTTT. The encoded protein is CASSDLRQGTEAFF.

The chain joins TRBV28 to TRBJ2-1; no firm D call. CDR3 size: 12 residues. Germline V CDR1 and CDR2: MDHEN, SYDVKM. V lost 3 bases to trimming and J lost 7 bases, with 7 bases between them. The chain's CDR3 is CASSFVTNEQFF. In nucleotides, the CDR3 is TGTGCCAGCAGTTTTGTTACAAATGAGCAGTTCTTC.

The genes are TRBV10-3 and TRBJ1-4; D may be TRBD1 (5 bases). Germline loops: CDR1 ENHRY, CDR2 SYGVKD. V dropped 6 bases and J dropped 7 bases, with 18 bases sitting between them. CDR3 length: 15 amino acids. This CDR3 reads CAISAQAPASEKLFF. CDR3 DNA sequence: TGTGCCATCAGCGCACAGGCCCCGGCGAGTGAAAAACTGTTTTTT.

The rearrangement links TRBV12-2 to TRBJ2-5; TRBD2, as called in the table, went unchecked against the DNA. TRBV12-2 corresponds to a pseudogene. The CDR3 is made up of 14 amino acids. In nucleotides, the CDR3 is TGTGCAAGTCGCCTCCGTGGAGCTGGTGAGACCCAGTACTTC. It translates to CASRLRGAGETQYF.

CDR3 loop: CASSSQQTNYGYTF. The CDR3 DNA reads as TGTGCCAGCAGCTCTCAACAGACTAACTATGGCTACACCTTC. The J gene is TRBJ1-2, the V gene TRBV5-4; D uncertain. Germline V gene sequence: CDR1 SGHNT, CDR2 YYREEE (reference sequence). The V end was cut by 3 bases, the J end by 0 bases, with 9 bases between. CDR3 length equals 14 residues.

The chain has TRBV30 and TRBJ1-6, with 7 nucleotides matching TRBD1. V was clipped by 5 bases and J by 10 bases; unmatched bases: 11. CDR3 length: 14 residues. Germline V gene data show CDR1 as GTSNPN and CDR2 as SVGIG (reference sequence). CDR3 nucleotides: TGTGCCTGGGGCAAGGGGGCAGCCGGCTCACCCCTCCACTTT. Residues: CAWGKGAAGSPLHF.

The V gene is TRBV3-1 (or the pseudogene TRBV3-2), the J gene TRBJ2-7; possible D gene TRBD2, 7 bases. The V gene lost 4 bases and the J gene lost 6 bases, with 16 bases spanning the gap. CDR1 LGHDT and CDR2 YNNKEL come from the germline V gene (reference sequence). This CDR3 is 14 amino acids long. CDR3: CASSPSGGHSEQYF. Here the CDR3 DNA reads TGTGCCAGCAGCCCTTCCGGGGGGCACAGCGAGCAGTACTTC.

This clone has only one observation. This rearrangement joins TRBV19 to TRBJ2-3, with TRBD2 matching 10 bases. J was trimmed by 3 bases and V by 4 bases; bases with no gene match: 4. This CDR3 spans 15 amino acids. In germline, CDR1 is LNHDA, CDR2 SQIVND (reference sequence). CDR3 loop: CASSTSGSSTDTQYF. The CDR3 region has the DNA TGTGCCAGTAGTACTAGCGGGAGTAGTACAGATACGCAGTATTTT.

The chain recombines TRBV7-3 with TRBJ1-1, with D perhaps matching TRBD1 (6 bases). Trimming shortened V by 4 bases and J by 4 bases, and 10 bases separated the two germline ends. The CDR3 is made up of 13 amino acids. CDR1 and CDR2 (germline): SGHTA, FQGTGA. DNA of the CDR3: TGTGCCAGCAGCTCCACAGGGCGCACTGAAGCTTTCTTT. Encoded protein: CASSSTGRTEAFF.

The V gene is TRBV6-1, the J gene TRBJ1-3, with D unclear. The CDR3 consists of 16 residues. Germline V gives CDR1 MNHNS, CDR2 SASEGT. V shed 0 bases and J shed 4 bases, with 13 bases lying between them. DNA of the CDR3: TGTGCCAGCAGTGAAGCCTGGGCCGCTCCCGGAAACACCATATATTTT. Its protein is CASSEAWAAPGNTIYF.

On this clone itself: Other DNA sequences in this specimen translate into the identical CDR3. CDR3 coding DNA: TGTGCCAGCAGCCTCGGGACAGGTACGAATTCACCCCTCCACTTT. Its translation: CASSLGTGTNSPLHF. V gene TRBV3-1 (or the pseudogene TRBV3-2) combines with J gene TRBJ1-6, with 8 bases aligning to TRBD1. CDR1 and CDR2 (germline): LGHDT, YNNKEL (reference sequence). The CDR3 loop spans 15 amino acids. The trim removed 4 bases at V and 7 bases at J, leaving 6 bases unmatched.

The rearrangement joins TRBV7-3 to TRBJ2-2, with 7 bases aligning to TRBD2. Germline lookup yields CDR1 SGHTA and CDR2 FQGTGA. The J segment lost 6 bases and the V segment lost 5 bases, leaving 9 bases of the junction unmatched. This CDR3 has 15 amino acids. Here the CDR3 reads CASSPTRGEAGELFF. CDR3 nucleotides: TGTGCCAGCAGCCCGACACGGGGGGAAGCCGGGGAGCTGTTTTTT.

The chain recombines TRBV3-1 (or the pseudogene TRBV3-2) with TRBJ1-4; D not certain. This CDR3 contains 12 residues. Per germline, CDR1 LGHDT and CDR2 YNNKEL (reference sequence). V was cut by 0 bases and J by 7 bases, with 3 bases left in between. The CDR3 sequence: CASSQETEKLFF. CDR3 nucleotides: TGTGCCAGCAGCCAAGAGACTGAAAAACTGTTTTTT.

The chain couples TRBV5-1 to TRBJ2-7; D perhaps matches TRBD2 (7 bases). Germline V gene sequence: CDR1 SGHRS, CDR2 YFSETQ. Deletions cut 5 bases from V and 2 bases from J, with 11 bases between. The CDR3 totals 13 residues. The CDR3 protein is CASRLGGAYEQYF. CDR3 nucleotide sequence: TGCGCCAGCAGGTTAGGGGGGGCCTACGAGCAGTACTTC.

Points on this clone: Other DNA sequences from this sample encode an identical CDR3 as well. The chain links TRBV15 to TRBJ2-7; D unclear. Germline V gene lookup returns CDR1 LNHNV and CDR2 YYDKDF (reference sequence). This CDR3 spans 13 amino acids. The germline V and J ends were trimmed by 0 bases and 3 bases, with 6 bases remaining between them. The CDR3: CATSRDLGYEQYF. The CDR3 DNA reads TGTGCCACCAGCAGAGATCTTGGCTACGAGCAGTACTTC.

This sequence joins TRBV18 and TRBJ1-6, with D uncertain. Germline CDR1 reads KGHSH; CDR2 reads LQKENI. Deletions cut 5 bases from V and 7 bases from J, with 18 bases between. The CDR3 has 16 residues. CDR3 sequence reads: CASSTSPGGTNSPLHF. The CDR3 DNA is TGTGCCAGCTCAACTTCTCCCGGCGGCACAAATTCACCCCTCCACTTT.

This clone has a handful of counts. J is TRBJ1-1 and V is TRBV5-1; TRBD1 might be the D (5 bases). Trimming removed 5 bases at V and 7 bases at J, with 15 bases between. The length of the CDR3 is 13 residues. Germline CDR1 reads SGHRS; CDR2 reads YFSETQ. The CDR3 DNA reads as TGCGCCAGCAGTATGCCGGGGGAGGTTGAAGCTTTCTTT. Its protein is CASSMPGEVEAFF.